This TCR beta chain was sequenced during a study of cytomegalovirus exposure and HLA in healthy donors. Details on this clone: What it binds is not known.

The V gene's germline CDR1 is MDHEN and CDR2 SYDVKM. There are 15 residues in the CDR3. V lost 5 bases to trimming and J lost 6 bases; unmatched junction nucleotides: 11. Study results and caveats: As was reported, the classifier diagnosed cytomegalovirus status with high specificity and sensitivity.

The study ran its PCR with 60 Vbeta and 13 Jbeta primers. Generated by immunoSEQ multiplex PCR, the TCRdb table keeps only in-frame clones and is missing some. The repertoire holds around 200,000 clones, with more than 60% as singletons. Sequenced: PBMCs. This rearrangement joins TRBV28 to TRBJ2-7, with 9 bases lining up with TRBD1. The sequence came from a female donor in good health and CMV-seronegative. The CDR3 bases are TGTGCCAGCAGTATCCCCCGGGACAGGGATGTCGAGCAGTACTTC. Translation: CASSIPRDRDVEQYF.